These T cell receptor beta chains were read from a single sample in a study of regulatory T cells in long-lasting Graves disease. TCRdb reprocessed the multiplex PCR reads via MiXCR and lists one record per CDR3 protein. The table includes approximately 230,000 distinct CDR3 sequences, approximately 16% detected once. The sample was peripheral blood mononuclear cells (PBMCs), taken at new diagnosis, from a patient treated with antithyroid drugs. These receptors originate from a female donor with Graves disease. The CDR3 runs from the conserved cysteine through the conserved F or W. The D gene is left open where the match is weak. Rows give clone size only sometimes, using once, few, many, or a class for an expanded clone.

J | V | size | D | CDR3 | DNA
TRBJ1-1 | TRBV20-1 | many | - | CSARGSGTEAFF | TGCAGTGCTAGAGGGAGCGGGACTGAAGCTTTCTTT
TRBJ2-3 | TRBV7-2 | many | TRBD2 | CASSRTSATDTQYF | TGTGCCAGCAGCCGGACTAGCGCCACAGATACGCAGTATTTT
TRBJ1-3 | TRBV11-2 | many | TRBD1 | CASSLIGQGVAGNTIYF | TGTGCCAGCAGCTTAATAGGACAGGGGGTCGCTGGAAACACCATATATTTT
TRBJ2-3 | TRBV7-3 | many | TRBD2 | CASRTGTSIADTQYF | TGTGCCAGCAGAACCGGGACTAGCATCGCAGATACGCAGTATTTT
TRBJ2-1 | TRBV7-3 | many | TRBD2 | CASSSLGLADNEQFF | TGTGCCAGCAGCTCCTTGGGACTAGCGGACAATGAGCAGTTCTTC
TRBJ2-3 | TRBV20-1 | many | TRBD2 | CSAYTLAVTDTQYF | TGCAGTGCCTATACGCTAGCGGTCACAGATACGCAGTATTTT
TRBJ2-1 | TRBV9 | many | TRBD2 | CASSVGERGNEQFF | TGTGCCAGCAGCGTAGGGGAGCGGGGAAATGAGCAGTTCTTC
TRBJ1-3 | TRBV20-1 | many | - | CSASLLGAGNTIYF | TGCAGTGCTAGTTTATTGGGTGCTGGAAACACCATATATTTT
TRBJ2-1 | TRBV12-3/TRBV12-4 | many | TRBD2 | CASSLRLGLAGRNEQFF | TGTGCCAGCAGTTTAAGGCTAGGACTAGCGGGACGGAATGAGCAGTTCTTC
TRBJ2-3 | TRBV24-1 | - | TRBD2 | CATSDLGPGLGAPDTQYF | TGTGCCACCAGTGATTTGGGCCCGGGACTAGGGGCTCCAGATACGCAGTATTTT
TRBJ2-3 | TRBV19 | many | - | CASSIAWGGGADTQYF | TGTGCCAGTAGTATAGCCTGGGGAGGGGGAGCAGATACGCAGTATTTT
TRBJ2-1 | TRBV11-1 | - | TRBD2 | CASSWTSGMKPYNEQFF | TGTGCCAGCAGTTGGACTAGCGGGATGAAACCCTACAATGAGCAGTTCTTC
TRBJ2-7 | TRBV2 | many | - | CASRVGGSYEQYF | TGTGCCAGCAGGGTCGGAGGATCCTACGAGCAGTACTTC
TRBJ1-1 | TRBV20-1 | many | - | CSARVGLLGTEAFF | TGCAGTGCTAGAGTTGGGCTTTTGGGCACTGAAGCTTTCTTT
TRBJ2-1 | TRBV24-1 | once | - | CATSEAGRNEQFF | TGTGCCACCAGTGAGGCGGGGCGGAATGAGCAGTTCTTC
TRBJ2-3 | TRBV20-1 | many | TRBD2 | CSAPSAGGGALTDTQYF | TGCAGTGCCCCATCGGCGGGAGGGGGCGCCCTCACAGATACGCAGTATTTT
TRBJ1-5 | TRBV7-2 | many | - | CASSFMRDQPQHF | TGTGCCAGCAGCTTTATGAGGGATCAGCCCCAGCATTTT
TRBJ2-7 | TRBV24-1 | many | - | CATSDLSGHEQYF | TGTGCCACCAGTGATTTGTCCGGTCACGAGCAGTACTTC
TRBJ2-7 | TRBV5-6 | many | - | CASSLMDPLSEQYF | TGTGCCAGCAGCTTAATGGACCCATTGAGCGAGCAGTACTTC
TRBJ1-2 | TRBV5-1 | many | - | CASSLELVYGYTF | TGCGCCAGCAGCTTGGAACTGGTCTATGGCTACACCTTC
TRBJ1-5 | TRBV4-3 | many | - | CASSQGHLSNQPQHF | TGCGCCAGCAGCCAGGGACACCTTAGCAATCAGCCCCAGCATTTT
TRBJ1-6 | TRBV20-1 | many | TRBD1 | CSATDRGNSPLHF | TGCAGTGCTACGGACAGGGGTAATTCACCCCTCCACTTT
TRBJ1-4 | TRBV15 | - | - | CATSRDRVNEKLFF | TGTGCCACCAGCAGAGACAGGGTAAACGAAAAACTGTTTTTT
TRBJ1-2 | TRBV9 | many | - | CASSVTGNYGYTF | TGTGCCAGCAGCGTTACAGGGAACTATGGCTACACCTTC
TRBJ2-2 | TRBV28 | many | TRBD2 | CASSLYVAGSAGELFF | TGTGCCAGCAGTTTATATGTAGCGGGAAGTGCCGGGGAGCTGTTTTTT
TRBJ1-2 | TRBV27 | many | TRBD1 | CASSLTRDRGGGYGYTF | TGTGCCAGCAGTTTGACCCGCGACAGGGGAGGGGGCTATGGCTACACCTTC
TRBJ2-7 | TRBV7-2 | many | TRBD2 | CASSFTGLAMSYEQYF | TGTGCCAGCAGCTTTACTGGACTAGCGATGTCCTACGAGCAGTACTTC
TRBJ1-2 | TRBV2 | many | - | CASSFNYGYTF | TGTGCCAGCAGTTTCAACTATGGCTACACCTTC
TRBJ2-1 | TRBV30 | few | TRBD2 | CAWSRIAGPDNEQFF | TGTGCCTGGAGTAGAATAGCGGGCCCCGACAATGAGCAGTTCTTC
TRBJ1-3 | TRBV6-9 | - | - | CASSYSFQGENTIYF | TGTGCCAGCAGTTACTCATTCCAGGGAGAAAACACCATATATTTT
TRBJ2-7 | TRBV3-1 | many | - | CASSQEPGSEQYF | TGTGCCAGCAGCCAAGAACCAGGGAGCGAGCAGTACTTC
TRBJ1-2 | TRBV10-3 | - | TRBD1 | CAISEMGQGNGYTF | TGTGCCATCAGTGAGATGGGACAGGGTAATGGCTACACCTTC
TRBJ1-1 | TRBV18 | few | - | CASSFGAGGDTEAFF | TGTGCCAGCTCATTTGGCGCCGGAGGGGACACTGAAGCTTTCTTT
TRBJ2-3 | TRBV9 | few | - | CASSVEGTSTDTQYF | TGTGCCAGCAGCGTAGAGGGGACTAGCACAGATACGCAGTATTTT
TRBJ1-5 | TRBV5-6 | many | - | CASSRRQSVQPQHF | TGTGCCAGCAGCCGTCGACAATCGGTTCAGCCCCAGCATTTT
TRBJ1-2 | TRBV28 | many | - | CASSSGQFYGYTF | TGTGCCAGCAGCTCCGGACAGTTCTATGGCTACACCTTC
TRBJ2-2 | TRBV6-1 | many | TRBD2 | CASRPAGDDTGELFF | TGTGCCAGCAGACCAGCGGGAGACGACACCGGGGAGCTGTTTTTT
TRBJ2-5 | TRBV7-3 | many | TRBD2 | CASSLGTSEETQYF | TGTGCCAGCAGCTTAGGGACTAGTGAAGAGACCCAGTACTTC
TRBJ2-2 | TRBV20-1 | many | TRBD1 | CSARDLRQGDTGELFF | TGCAGTGCTAGAGATCTTAGACAGGGGGACACCGGGGAGCTGTTTTTT